These 21 T cell receptor beta chains share one sample of origin, sequenced in a study of blood T cell repertoires in COVID-19. Repertoires were generated with immunoSEQ multiplex PCR, while TCRdb's copy carries only in-frame clones and drops some. The data hold more than 150,000 clones, with about 82% observed a single time. The sequencing input was peripheral blood. These receptors were taken from a woman between 25 and 40 years old with acute or convalescent COVID-19.

The rearrangement uses TRBV28 and TRBJ1-5; D unresolved. The CDR3 is 13 amino acids. Deletions cut 7 bases from V and 6 bases from J, with 13 bases between. CDR1 is MDHEN, CDR2 SYDVKM, per germline. In DNA form, the CDR3 reads TGTGCCAGCACTTATCTTGTCAGTCAGCCCCAGCATTTT. Amino acid sequence: CASTYLVSQPQHF.

The rearrangement joins TRBV28 to TRBJ2-7; 12 positions match TRBD2. Germline-derived CDR1 and CDR2 are MDHEN and SYDVKM. The J segment lost 3 bases and the V segment lost 5 bases, leaving 5 bases of the junction unmatched. CDR3 length equals 15 residues. In nucleotides, the CDR3 is TGTGCCAGCAGTAAGACTAGCGGGAGTAGCTACGAGCAGTACTTC. The encoded protein is CASSKTSGSSYEQYF.

This rearrangement joins TRBV9 to TRBJ1-2; 7 bases are a match to TRBD1. CDR3 size: 16 residues. With 4 bases clipped from V and 2 bases from J, the junction kept 11 bases outside the gene matches. Per germline, CDR1 SGDLS and CDR2 YYNGEE. CDR3 region: CASSLDRVIGNYGYTF. The CDR3 DNA follows: TGTGCCAGCAGCCTTGACAGGGTAATAGGGAACTATGGCTACACCTTC.

This sequence joins TRBV6-5 and TRBJ1-5, with 7 bases matching TRBD1. From germline, CDR1 is MNHEY and CDR2 SVGAGI. The CDR3 covers 14 residues. Germline trimming cut 10 bases from V and 2 bases from J; bases unmatched to any gene: 8. The CDR3 here is CATINRGRNQPQHF. CDR3 bases: TGTGCCACCATTAACAGGGGACGCAATCAGCCCCAGCATTTT.

The chain employs TRBV7-2 and TRBJ1-1; tentative D call: TRBD1 (6 bases). There are 14 residues in the CDR3. Trimming cost V 4 bases and J 4 bases, with 13 bases left between them. In germline, CDR1 is SGHTA, CDR2 FQGNSA. CDR3 region: CASSWNRAVTEAFF. DNA for the CDR3: TGTGCCAGCAGCTGGAACAGGGCGGTCACTGAAGCTTTCTTT.

J is TRBJ1-2 and V is TRBV19, with a possible D match to TRBD1 (5 bases). The CDR3 has 13 residues. In germline, CDR1 is LNHDA, CDR2 SQIVND (reference sequence). V gave up 7 bases and J gave up 4 bases, with 13 bases separating them. CDR3 nucleotides: TGTGCCAGTACAAGGGGCCTACTCTATGGCTACACCTTC. It translates to CASTRGLLYGYTF.

This clone was counted a few times. The chain couples TRBV2 to TRBJ1-5; D not certain. Germline V gene lookup returns CDR1 SNHLY and CDR2 FYNNEI. V was shortened by 0 bases and J by 1 base, with 22 bases between the two germline ends. The CDR3 has 20 amino acids. The CDR3 nucleotides read TGTGCCAGCAGTGAAGCGACGGGGTCTACTATCTTTGAAAGCAATCAGCCCCAGCATTTT. It is translated as CASSEATGSTIFESNQPQHF.

The rearrangement uses TRBV5-4 and TRBJ1-1; D is unclear. Trimming cost V 1 base and J 4 bases, with 8 bases left between them. CDR3 length: 13 residues. Germline V CDR1 and CDR2: SGHNT, YYREEE (reference sequence). This CDR3 is CASSLIPGTEAFF. In DNA, the CDR3 is TGTGCCAGCAGCTTGATCCCAGGCACTGAAGCTTTCTTT.

The chain uses TRBV14 and TRBJ1-1, with a weak D call TRBD1 (5 bases). CDR1 and CDR2 from the germline V gene are SGHDN and FVKESK. Trimming stripped 2 bases from V and 8 bases from J, with 6 bases between. The CDR3 has 11 amino acids. The CDR3 region has the DNA TGTGCCAGCAGCCAATACAGGGAAGCTTTCTTT. Amino acids: CASSQYREAFF.

The V call is TRBV18, the J call TRBJ2-3; 10 bases map to TRBD2. V shed 4 bases and J 5 bases; nucleotides not matched to a gene: 12. Germline CDR1 KGHSH, CDR2 LQKENI. CDR3 length: 17 residues. The CDR3: CASSRDSLAGAGDTQYF. The CDR3 DNA reads TGTGCCAGCTCACGAGACTCTCTAGCGGGGGCGGGAGATACGCAGTATTTT.

The J gene is TRBJ1-2, the V gene TRBV29-1; the match to TRBD1 covers 9 bases. Germline V gene lookup returns CDR1 SQVTM and CDR2 ANQGSEA. This CDR3 is 13 amino acids long. Germline trimming cut 5 bases from V and 4 bases from J; bases unmatched to any gene: 5. This chain's CDR3 is CSVKQGAGYGYTF. CDR3 nucleotides: TGCAGCGTTAAACAGGGGGCAGGCTATGGCTACACCTTC.

The chain has TRBV7-9 and TRBJ1-5, with D possibly matching TRBD1 (6 bases). The CDR3 is 13 residues long. With 6 bases removed from V and 4 bases from J, the gap between germline ends came to 10 bases. The germline CDR1 and CDR2 sequences are SEHNR and FQNEAQ (reference sequence). CDR3: CASSRTANQPQHF. CDR3 nucleotide sequence: TGTGCCAGCAGTCGGACAGCTAATCAGCCCCAGCATTTT.

The chain employs TRBV6-2 or TRBV6-3 and TRBJ2-1, with D maybe TRBD1 (5 bases). V was pared by 4 bases and J by 4 bases, with 11 bases between. This CDR3 contains 14 residues. Per germline, CDR1 MNHEY and CDR2 SVGEGT. For the CDR3, the DNA is TGTGCCAGCAGTTTAAGGGGCAGGTACAATGAGCAGTTCTTC. It encodes CASSLRGRYNEQFF.

Notes on this clone: The same CDR3 arises from other DNA sequences in this sample as well. This rearrangement joins TRBV19 to TRBJ1-5, with TRBD1 identical over 7 bases. The CDR3 covers 14 residues. V dropped 6 bases and J dropped 7; count of bases not matched to a gene: 9. From germline, CDR1 is LNHDA and CDR2 SQIVND (reference sequence). In nucleotides, the CDR3 is TGTGCCAGTAGGACAACAGGGGAAGGACAGCCCCAGCATTTT. This encodes CASRTTGEGQPQHF.

The chain's CDR3 is CASSTGTSGTVETQYF. CDR3 nucleotide sequence: TGTGCCAGCAGCACCGGGACTAGCGGGACTGTCGAGACCCAGTACTTC. This chain joins TRBV9 and TRBJ2-5, with 13 bases aligning to TRBD2. Germline CDR1 is SGDLS and CDR2 is YYNGEE. J gave up 5 bases and V 4 bases, and 8 bases lay outside the gene matches. This CDR3 spans 16 amino acids.

The chain has TRBV2 and TRBJ2-5, with 8 nucleotides matching TRBD2. This CDR3 comprises 16 residues. Germline CDR1 SNHLY, CDR2 FYNNEI. Trimming removed 4 bases from V and 2 bases from J; junction bases left unmatched: 9. Written as DNA, the CDR3 is TGTGCCAGCAGTGTGTCCGGCGGGGGGCGACAAGAGACCCAGTACTTC. As protein: CASSVSGGGRQETQYF. The full variable domain, completed using reference TRBV2 and TRBJ2-5, is EPEVTQTPSHQVTQMGQEVILRCVPISNHLYFYWYRQILGQKVEFLVSFYNNEISEKSEIFDDQFSVERPDGSNFTLKIRSTKLEDSAMYFCASSVSGGGRQETQYFGPGTRLLVL.

The CDR3 DNA reads as TGTGCCAGGCGTAACTTTAACACCGGGGAGCTGTTTTTT. The encoded protein is CARRNFNTGELFF. The chain has TRBV28 and TRBJ2-2, with no clear D. There are 13 residues in the CDR3. With 9 bases removed from V and 2 bases from J, the gap between germline ends came to 10 bases. CDR1 MDHEN and CDR2 SYDVKM come from the germline V gene. Based on the CDR3 plus reference TRBV28 and TRBJ2-2, the full variable domain is DVKVTQSSRYLVKRTGEKVFLECVQDMDHENMFWYRQDPGLGLRLIYFSYDVKMKEKGDIPEGYSVSREKKERFSLILESASTNQTSMYLCARRNFNTGELFFGEGSRLTVL.

The V gene is TRBV19, the J gene TRBJ1-2; 9 positions agree with TRBD1. The V gene end was trimmed by 4 bases and the J gene end by 6 bases; junction bases not matched to a gene: 3. CDR3 length: 13 amino acids. Germline lookup yields CDR1 LNHDA and CDR2 SQIVND (reference sequence). The CDR3 sequence is CASSTRTGDGYTF. The CDR3 DNA sequence: TGTGCCAGTAGTACCCGGACAGGGGATGGCTACACCTTC.

J is TRBJ1-1 and V is TRBV28; weak D call: TRBD1 (6 bases). The CDR3 length is 16 residues. V dropped 5 bases and J dropped 2 bases, with 18 bases sitting between them. From germline, CDR1 is MDHEN and CDR2 SYDVKM. This CDR3 is CASSRGQGVGNTEAFF. CDR3 nucleotides: TGTGCCAGCAGTCGGGGACAAGGGGTGGGTAACACTGAAGCTTTCTTT.

This rearrangement joins TRBV5-6 to TRBJ2-7, with 9 bases matching TRBD1. J lost 7 bases, V lost 5 bases, and 10 bases had no gene match. This CDR3 contains 14 residues. CDR1 and CDR2 (germline): SGHDT, YYEEEE. The CDR3 sequence is CASSTGGAFWEQYF. DNA for the CDR3: TGTGCCAGCAGTACAGGGGGCGCATTTTGGGAGCAGTACTTC.

The chain is built from TRBV4-2 and TRBJ2-1; the D gene is possibly TRBD1 (5 bases). Germline lookup yields CDR1 LGHNA and CDR2 YNFKEQ. The CDR3 has 12 residues. V gave up 3 bases and J gave up 5 bases, with 5 bases separating them. The CDR3 nucleotides are TGTGCCAGCAGCCAGACAGACAATGAGCAGTTCTTC. This codes for CASSQTDNEQFF.